This T cell receptor beta chain was identified in a study of response to subunit inactivated influenza vaccine (dated by TCRdb to between 2017 and 2018). About the investigation overall: Deep quantitative T cell receptor repertoire profiling was used in the study to track responses to a trivalent subunit inactivated influenza vaccine. Paper-wide results and their limitations: The authors proposed that each seasonal influenza vaccination may bring in only a limited number of new T cells.

Libraries were made using RT-PCR. TCRdb records Illumina HiSeq 2500 as the sequencer. The public sequencing data were trimmed at Q25 with fastp and processed into clonotypes with MiXCR by TCRdb, which kept only in-frame beta chains. Rows with one shared CDR3 protein collapse into an entry with the most common genes and DNA. A total of about 800,000 distinct CDR3 sequences appear in this sample, 21% of them only once. Approximately 10% of the sample is taken by the ten largest. V loses 3 bases at its end and J loses 1 base; junction bases beyond the gene matches: 5. In the germline V gene (reference sequence), CDR1 corresponds to DFQATT and CDR2 to SNEGSKA. The CDR3 runs 14 residues from the cysteine to the phenylalanine. Left in the record is the CDR3 DNA by itself, 42 bases read in frame from the first base. Turning to this clonotype: The antigen it binds to is not known. The sample holds no much larger clone one base away, and base qualities are not on file.

This chain is built from TRBV20-1 and TRBJ2-7, with TRBD1 matching 8 junction bases. This clonotype was sampled from a man aged 50 to 60 who received an inactivated influenza vaccine. Donor details come from another sample of the same person, matched by shared clones. The sequences come from PBMCs from blood, collected 5 to 6 days after vaccination. The nucleotide sequence reads as follows: TGCAGTGCTAGCCGGGACAGGAAATCCTACGAGCAGTACTTC. This is translated as CSASRDRKSYEQYF.